The clone carrying this T cell receptor beta chain was counted a few times. Its antigen is unknown. This CDR3 is built from 15 residues. With 8 bases removed from V and 3 bases from J, the gap between germline ends came to 20 bases. Germline CDR1 reads MNHEY; CDR2 reads SMNVEV (reference sequence). The sample comes from a study of CD8 T cell repertoires and HIV-1 epitope variants. Study-wide background: Twenty-five autologous and known Gag and Nef epitope variant peptides each stimulated T cells separately. IL-2, IL-7 and IL-15 were added on days 3 and 7 of roughly ten-day cultures.

Measured with immunoSEQ multiplex PCR; TCRdb has only the in-frame clones, and not every one. The repertoire holds fewer than 6,000 clones, with 55% to 70% as singletons. The TCR comes from a male donor with HIV. Sequencing was done on a sample of cultured CD8+ T cells derived from PBMCs. The V gene is TRBV27, the J gene TRBJ2-7, with D unresolved. The CDR3 here is CASLEGPGPLYEQYF. The CDR3, as DNA: TGTGCCAGCCTCGAAGGACCAGGACCACTCTACGAGCAGTACTTC.